This passage covers 21 T cell receptor beta chains from one sample sequenced in a study of T cells after yellow fever vaccination. TCRdb redid the calling of the 5' RACE reads with MiXCR, one entry per CDR3 protein. The sample lists about 220,000 distinct CDR3 sequences, 3.2% seen once, with 3.2% in the top ten. The sample consisted of CD4+ T cells sorted from PBMCs, taken 10 days after the yellow fever booster vaccination. These TCRs come from a man aged 18 to 30 who received the YFV17D yellow fever vaccine.

This clonotype has only a few counts. The V and J genes are TRBV19 and TRBJ1-5, with 10 bases lining up with TRBD1. CDR3 size: 13 residues. The germline V gene has CDR1 LNHDA and CDR2 SQIVND (reference sequence). V shed 7 bases, J shed 5 bases, and the junction held 2 bases outside the gene matches. CDR3 in amino acids: CASKGTGDQPQHF. The CDR3 nucleotides read TGTGCCAGTAAGGGGACAGGGGATCAGCCCCAGCATTTT.

The gene calls are TRBV6-5 and TRBJ1-2; no definite D call. The V and J ends lost 2 bases and 4 bases respectively, with 8 bases between them. The germline V gene encodes CDR1 MNHEY and CDR2 SVGAGI. The CDR3 loop spans 13 amino acids. CDR3 sequence (DNA): TGTGCCAGCAGTTACACGAAGACCTATGGCTACACCTTC. This translates into CASSYTKTYGYTF.

This clonotype was seen only a few times. The genes are TRBV4-3 and TRBJ2-3; D may be TRBD1 (6 bases). Trimming took 0 bases from V and 2 from J, leaving 21 bases between them. Germline V lookup: CDR1 LGHNA, CDR2 YSLEER. This CDR3 has 19 residues. The CDR3 DNA reads TGCGCCAGCAGCCAAGATCCAAGGGCCTCAGGGGTGAACACAGATACGCAGTATTTT. This gives the protein CASSQDPRASGVNTDTQYF.

Ten or more counts support this clonotype. The rearrangement joins TRBV4-2 to TRBJ2-7; D is possibly TRBD2 (7 bases). The CDR3 covers 16 residues. The germline CDR1 and CDR2 sequences are LGHNA and YNFKEQ. Trimming pared 0 bases from V and 7 bases from J, leaving 19 bases between. The DNA of the CDR3 is TGTGCCAGCAGCCAAGATCGGGGGGCCCCTCCGGGGGAGCAGTACTTC. This codes for CASSQDRGAPPGEQYF.

The table lists this clonotype with many counts. This chain uses TRBV7-2 with TRBJ2-1; 13 bases are shared with TRBD2. Per the germline V gene, CDR1 is SGHTA and CDR2 is FQGNSA. CDR3 length: 15 amino acids. Trimming at V came to 4 bases and at J to 10 bases, leaving 7 bases not matched to a gene. CDR3 in DNA: TGTGCCAGCAGCTCGAGACTAGCGGGGGGTCCCGAGCAGTTCTTC. Encoded protein: CASSSRLAGGPEQFF.

This clonotype was picked up many times. The V call is TRBV10-3, the J call TRBJ2-5; 10 nucleotides line up with TRBD2. Germline loops: CDR1 ENHRY, CDR2 SYGVKD. The trim removed 0 bases at V and 7 bases at J, leaving 5 bases unmatched. CDR3 size: 15 residues. For the CDR3, the DNA is TGTGCCATCAGTGAGTCGAGCGGGGGGGCCGGGACCCAGTACTTC. As protein: CAISESSGGAGTQYF.

The genes are TRBV5-6 and TRBJ2-5, with TRBD1 identical over 8 bases. This CDR3 has 13 residues. Germline CDR1 is SGHDT and CDR2 is YYEEEE. V lost 4 bases to trimming and J lost 5 bases; unmatched junction nucleotides: 4. This chain's CDR3 is CASSRRGPETQYF. As DNA, the CDR3 is TGTGCCAGCAGCCGCAGGGGGCCGGAGACCCAGTACTTC.

This clonotype was counted a few times. The CDR3 region is CASSQASVATTDTQYF. The CDR3 bases are TGTGCCAGCAGCCAAGCCTCCGTAGCGACAACAGATACGCAGTATTTT. The V gene is TRBV4-2, the J gene TRBJ2-3, with a tentative D call TRBD2 (5 bases). Germline values: CDR1 LGHNA, CDR2 YNFKEQ. V lost 1 base to trimming and J lost 3 bases, with 14 bases between them. This CDR3 spans 16 amino acids.

This clonotype was recorded at least ten times. The V and J genes are TRBV7-2 and TRBJ2-7, with 7 bases matching TRBD2. The V and J ends lost 3 bases and 0 bases, in that order; junction bases with no gene match: 8. The CDR3 has 16 residues. Germline loops: CDR1 SGHTA, CDR2 FQGNSA. Written as DNA, the CDR3 is TGTGCCAGCAGCTTGTCAGGGCGGGGGAGCTCCTACGAGCAGTACTTC. It codes for CASSLSGRGSSYEQYF.

This clonotype was observed many times. The chain combines TRBV24-1 with TRBJ2-1, with 10 bases aligning to TRBD2. This CDR3 comprises 16 residues. The junction had 7 bases not matched to a gene; V was cut back by 7 bases and J by 2 bases. Germline values: CDR1 KGHDR, CDR2 SFDVKD. CDR3 sequence reads: CATRGSGGRTYNEQFF. The CDR3 DNA reads TGTGCCACCAGGGGTAGCGGGGGGAGGACCTACAATGAGCAGTTCTTC.

This CDR3 is CASSLDTHTEAFF. CDR3 nucleotide sequence: TGTGCCAGCAGCTTAGACACCCACACTGAAGCTTTCTTT. The V gene is TRBV2, the J gene TRBJ1-1; D ambiguous. Deletions cut 6 bases from V and 3 bases from J, with 11 bases between. Germline-derived CDR1 and CDR2 are SNHLY and FYNNEI. The CDR3 totals 13 residues.

Many counts were recorded for this clonotype. The V gene is TRBV4-1, the J gene TRBJ1-4; D unclear. The CDR3 covers 14 residues. The V end was cut by 4 bases, the J end by 7 bases, with 13 bases between. CDR1 MGHRA and CDR2 YSYEKL come from the germline V gene. The CDR3: CASSPWERGEKLFF. CDR3 bases: TGCGCCAGCAGCCCTTGGGAGCGGGGTGAAAAACTGTTTTTT.

The CDR3 loop is CASSEGVSISGNTIYF. The CDR3 DNA follows: TGTGCCAGCAGTGAAGGGGTCAGCATTTCTGGAAACACCATATATTTT. This chain uses TRBV25-1 with TRBJ1-3, with D unclear. V lost 2 bases and J lost 1, with 12 bases in between. Germline lookup yields CDR1 MGHDK and CDR2 SYGVNS. This CDR3 contains 16 residues.

About this clonotype itself: This clone may be a read error of a much larger clone one base away. The final CDR3 position lacks the conserved phenylalanine or tryptophan, pointing to a likely read error. CDR3 loop: CATGGPTGELFL. DNA for the CDR3: TGTGCCACAGGGGGCCCCACCGGGGAGCTGTTTCTT. The gene calls are TRBV24-1 and TRBJ2-2, with 7 positions matching TRBD1. Trimming removed 10 bases from V and 4 bases from J; junction bases left unmatched: 2. Germline values: CDR1 KGHDR, CDR2 SFDVKD. This CDR3 has 12 amino acids.

This clonotype was seen many times. The chain uses TRBV5-1 and TRBJ1-1, with D uncertain. V was clipped by 0 bases and J by 1 base, with 7 bases between them. The CDR3 loop spans 14 amino acids. Germline-derived CDR1 and CDR2 are SGHRS and YFSETQ. CDR3 nucleotides: TGCGCCAGCAGCTTGGAAGGCCAGAACACTGAAGCTTTCTTT. The encoded protein is CASSLEGQNTEAFF.

The chain is built from TRBV4-2 and TRBJ2-5; 7 positions match TRBD2. The length of the CDR3 is 15 residues. Trimming at V came to 5 bases and at J to 2 bases, leaving 8 bases not matched to a gene. Germline V lookup: CDR1 LGHNA, CDR2 YNFKEQ. CDR3 in amino acids: CASSRRASGQETQYF. The CDR3 nucleotides are TGTGCCAGCAGCAGACGAGCTAGCGGACAAGAGACCCAGTACTTC.

The chain employs TRBV7-6 and TRBJ2-3; D may be TRBD1 (5 bases). Germline lookup yields CDR1 SGHVS and CDR2 FNYEAQ. V was cut by 6 bases and J by 7 bases, with 11 bases left in between. CDR3 length: 12 amino acids. The CDR3: CASSRQTNTQYF. CDR3 nucleotide sequence: TGTGCCAGCAGTAGACAGACAAATACGCAGTATTTT.

This clonotype was seen many times. The gene calls are TRBV5-6 and TRBJ2-3; TRBD2 agrees at 10 bases. The germline V gene has CDR1 SGHDT and CDR2 YYEEEE. The length of the CDR3 is 13 residues. Trimming took 8 bases from V and 4 from J; bases not matched to a gene: 4. The CDR3 spells CASTSGVADTQYF. The CDR3 DNA follows: TGTGCCAGTACTAGCGGGGTAGCAGATACGCAGTATTTT.

Ten or more counts support this clonotype. The rearrangement links TRBV12-3 or TRBV12-4 to TRBJ2-2; 8 bases are shared with TRBD1. This CDR3 spans 12 amino acids. Trimming took 5 bases from V and 11 from J; bases not matched to a gene: 4. CDR3 sequence (DNA): TGTGCCAGCAGTCGACAGGGGATAGAGCTGTTTTTT. Protein product: CASSRQGIELFF.

This clonotype was counted many times. The chain links TRBV5-1 to TRBJ2-1, with 8 bases that match TRBD1. Germline V gene lookup returns CDR1 SGHRS and CDR2 YFSETQ. The CDR3 sequence is 17 residues long. The J segment lost 0 bases and the V segment lost 2 bases, leaving 7 bases of the junction unmatched. The DNA of the CDR3 is TGCGCCAGCAGCTTATCAGACAGGGGAGCCTCCTACAATGAGCAGTTCTTC. Amino acids: CASSLSDRGASYNEQFF.

This clonotype was observed many times. The J gene is TRBJ2-2, the V gene TRBV12-3 or TRBV12-4; D is unclear. The CDR3 runs to 12 residues. Trimming cost V 3 bases and J 3 bases, with 2 bases left between them. CDR3 sequence reads: CASSFYTGELFF. The CDR3 DNA is TGTGCCAGCAGTTTTTACACCGGGGAGCTGTTTTTT.